This T cell receptor (beta chain) was profiled in a study of cytomegalovirus exposure and HLA in healthy donors. Study-level results: The study found most TCR sequences rare, yet found some public TCRs in many donors. Segments of the TCR beta V type were, in most cases, productive about 87% or about 30% of the time in an earlier analysis.

The CDR3 length is 15 residues. From germline, CDR1 is MDHEN and CDR2 SYDVKM. V shed 2 bases and J shed 2 bases, with 10 bases lying between them. Turning to this clone: As yet, its antigen is unknown.

13 Jbeta primers and 60 Vbeta primers were used for the PCR. Study processing details: Counted up in a later analysis, unique TCR beta chains came to roughly 80 million, with 9.5 million to 13 million shared. Clones were read by immunoSEQ multiplex PCR, and TCRdb kept only the in-frame ones, dropping some. D and trimming come from the DNA, and the V and J calls and clone size come from that table. The table has some 110,000 clones, 60% to 85% seen once. The rearrangement uses TRBV28 and TRBJ1-5; unclear D gene. Sequencing was carried out using PBMCs. The TCR comes from a woman between 18 and 29 years old in good health and CMV-seronegative. The CDR3 region has the DNA TGTGCCAGCAGTTTACGGTTATTAGGCAATCAGCCCCAGCATTTT. Amino acid sequence: CASSLRLLGNQPQHF.